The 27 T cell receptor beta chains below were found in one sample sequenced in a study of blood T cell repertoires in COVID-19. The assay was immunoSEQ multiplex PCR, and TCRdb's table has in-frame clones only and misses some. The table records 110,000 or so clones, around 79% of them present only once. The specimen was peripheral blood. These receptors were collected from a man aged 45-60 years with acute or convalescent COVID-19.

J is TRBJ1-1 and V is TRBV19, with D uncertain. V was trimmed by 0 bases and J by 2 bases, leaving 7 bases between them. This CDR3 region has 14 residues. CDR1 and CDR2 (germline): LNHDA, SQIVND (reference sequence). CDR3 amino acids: CASSIDGANTEAFF. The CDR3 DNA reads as TGTGCCAGTAGTATAGACGGAGCAAACACTGAAGCTTTCTTT. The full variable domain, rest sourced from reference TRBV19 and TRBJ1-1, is DGGITQSPKYLFRKEGQNVTLSCEQNLNHDAMYWYRQDPGQGLRLIYYSQIVNDFQKGDIAEGYSVSREKKESFPLTVTSAQKNPTAFYLCASSIDGANTEAFFGQGTRLTVV.

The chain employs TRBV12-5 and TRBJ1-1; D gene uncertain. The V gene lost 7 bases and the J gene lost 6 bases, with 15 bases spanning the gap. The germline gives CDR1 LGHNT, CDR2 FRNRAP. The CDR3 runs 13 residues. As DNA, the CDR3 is TGTGCTAGTGCCGCCCAGCGGAGCGCTGAAGCTTTCTTT. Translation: CASAAQRSAEAFF.

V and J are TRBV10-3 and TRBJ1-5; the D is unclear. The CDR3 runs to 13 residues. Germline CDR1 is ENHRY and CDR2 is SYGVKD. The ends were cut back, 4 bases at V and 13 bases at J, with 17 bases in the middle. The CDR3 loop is CAISAINREIQHF. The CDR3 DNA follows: TGTGCCATCAGTGCCATAAATCGTGAGATACAGCATTTT.

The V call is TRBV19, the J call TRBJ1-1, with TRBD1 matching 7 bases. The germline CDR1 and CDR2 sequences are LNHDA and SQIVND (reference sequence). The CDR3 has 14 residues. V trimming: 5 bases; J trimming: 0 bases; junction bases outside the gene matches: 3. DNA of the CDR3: TGTGCCAGTAGTTCACAGGGGCTGAACACTGAAGCTTTCTTT. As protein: CASSSQGLNTEAFF.

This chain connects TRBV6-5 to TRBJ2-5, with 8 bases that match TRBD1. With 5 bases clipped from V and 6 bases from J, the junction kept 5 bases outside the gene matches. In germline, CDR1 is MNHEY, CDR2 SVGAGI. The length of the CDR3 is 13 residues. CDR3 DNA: TGTGCCAGCAGTCTTACAGGGGGACAGACCCAGTACTTC. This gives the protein CASSLTGGQTQYF.

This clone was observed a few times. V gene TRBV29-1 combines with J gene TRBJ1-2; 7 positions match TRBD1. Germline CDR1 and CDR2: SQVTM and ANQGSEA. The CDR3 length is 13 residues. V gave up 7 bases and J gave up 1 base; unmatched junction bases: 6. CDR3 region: CSGWDSRNYGYTF. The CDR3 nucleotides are TGCAGCGGGTGGGACAGTCGTAACTATGGCTACACCTTC.

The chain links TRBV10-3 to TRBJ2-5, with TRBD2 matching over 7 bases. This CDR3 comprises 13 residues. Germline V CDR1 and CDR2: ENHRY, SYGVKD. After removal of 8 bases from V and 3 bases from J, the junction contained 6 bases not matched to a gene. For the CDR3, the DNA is TGTGCCATCGGCGGGGGAGTGGAAGAGACCCAGTACTTC. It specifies CAIGGGVEETQYF.

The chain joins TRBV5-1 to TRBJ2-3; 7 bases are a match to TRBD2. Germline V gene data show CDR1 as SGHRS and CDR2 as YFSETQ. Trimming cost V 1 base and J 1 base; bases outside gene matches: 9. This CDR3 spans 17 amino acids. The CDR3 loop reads CASSLWTRRDGTDTQYF. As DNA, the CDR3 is TGCGCCAGCAGCTTGTGGACTAGGCGTGACGGCACAGATACGCAGTATTTT.

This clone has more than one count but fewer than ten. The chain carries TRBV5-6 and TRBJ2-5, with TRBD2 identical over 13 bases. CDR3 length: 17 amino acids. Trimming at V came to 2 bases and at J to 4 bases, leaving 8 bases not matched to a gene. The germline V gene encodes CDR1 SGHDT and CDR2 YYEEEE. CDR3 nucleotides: TGTGCCAGCAGCTTATTTCCGGGACTAGCGGGACTAGAGACCCAGTACTTC. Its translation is CASSLFPGLAGLETQYF. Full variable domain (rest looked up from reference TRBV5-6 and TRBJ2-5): DAGVTQSPTHLIKTRGQQVTLRCSPKSGHDTVSWYQQALGQGPQFIFQYYEEEERQRGNFPDRFSGHQFPNYSSELNVNALLLGDSALYLCASSLFPGLAGLETQYFGPGTRLLVL.

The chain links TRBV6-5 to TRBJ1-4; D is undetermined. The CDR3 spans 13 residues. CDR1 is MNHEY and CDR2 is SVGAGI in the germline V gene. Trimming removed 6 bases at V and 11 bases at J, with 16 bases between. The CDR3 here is CASSHGGKGKLFF. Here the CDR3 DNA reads TGTGCCAGCAGCCACGGAGGAAAAGGGAAACTGTTTTTT.

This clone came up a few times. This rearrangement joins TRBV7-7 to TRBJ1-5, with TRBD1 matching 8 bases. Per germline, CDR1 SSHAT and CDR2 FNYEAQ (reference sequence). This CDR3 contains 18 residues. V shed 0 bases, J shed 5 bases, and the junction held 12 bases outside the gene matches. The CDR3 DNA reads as TGTGCCAGCAGCTTAGCGTGTCTGAACAGGGGGGTCCATCAGCCCCAGCATTTT. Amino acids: CASSLACLNRGVHQPQHF. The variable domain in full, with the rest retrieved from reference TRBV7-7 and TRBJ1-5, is GAGVSQSPRYKVTKRGQDVTLRCDPISSHATLYWYQQALGQGPEFLTYFNYEAQPDKSGLPSDRFSAERPEGSISTLTIQRTEQRDSAMYRCASSLACLNRGVHQPQHFGDGTRLSIL.

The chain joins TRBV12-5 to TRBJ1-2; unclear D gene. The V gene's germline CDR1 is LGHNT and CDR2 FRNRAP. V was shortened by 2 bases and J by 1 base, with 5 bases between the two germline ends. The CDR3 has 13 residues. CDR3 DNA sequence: TGTGCTAGTGGTTTGTTTCATAACTATGGCTACACCTTC. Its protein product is CASGLFHNYGYTF.

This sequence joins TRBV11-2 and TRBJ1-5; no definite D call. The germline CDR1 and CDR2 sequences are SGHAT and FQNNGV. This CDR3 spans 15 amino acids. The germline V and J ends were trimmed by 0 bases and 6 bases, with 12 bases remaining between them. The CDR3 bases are TGTGCCAGCAGCTTAGAGGCGGGTGAGCGTCAGCCCCAGCATTTT. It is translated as CASSLEAGERQPQHF.

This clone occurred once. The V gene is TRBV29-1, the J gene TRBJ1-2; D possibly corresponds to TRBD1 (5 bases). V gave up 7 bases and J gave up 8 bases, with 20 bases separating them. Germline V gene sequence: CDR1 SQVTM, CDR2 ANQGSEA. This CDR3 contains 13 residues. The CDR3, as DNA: TGCAGCGACGGAGGGACCGGGGGACGAGGCTACACCTTC. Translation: CSDGGTGGRGYTF.

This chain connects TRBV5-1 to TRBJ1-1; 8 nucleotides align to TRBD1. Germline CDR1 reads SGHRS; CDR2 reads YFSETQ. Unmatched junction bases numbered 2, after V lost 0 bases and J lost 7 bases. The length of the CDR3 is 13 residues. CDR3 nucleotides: TGCGCCAGCAGCTTGGGACAGGGGAGTGAAGCTTTCTTT. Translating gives CASSLGQGSEAFF.

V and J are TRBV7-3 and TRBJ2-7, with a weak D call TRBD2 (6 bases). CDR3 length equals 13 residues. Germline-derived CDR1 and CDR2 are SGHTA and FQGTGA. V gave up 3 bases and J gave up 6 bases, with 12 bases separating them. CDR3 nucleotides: TGTGCCAGCAGCTTGGGACTGCTATCCGAGCAGTACTTC. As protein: CASSLGLLSEQYF. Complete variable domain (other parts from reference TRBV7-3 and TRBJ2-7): GAGVSQTPSNKVTEKGKYVELRCDPISGHTALYWYRQSLGQGPEFLIYFQGTGAADDSGLPNDRFFAVRPEGSVSTLKIQRTERGDSAVYLCASSLGLLSEQYFGPGTRLTVT.

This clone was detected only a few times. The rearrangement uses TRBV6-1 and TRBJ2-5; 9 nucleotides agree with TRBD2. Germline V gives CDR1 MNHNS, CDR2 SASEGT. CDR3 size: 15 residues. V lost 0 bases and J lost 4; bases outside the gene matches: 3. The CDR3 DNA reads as TGTGCCAGCAGTGAAGCGGGACTAGCTCTAGAGACCCAGTACTTC. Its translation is CASSEAGLALETQYF.

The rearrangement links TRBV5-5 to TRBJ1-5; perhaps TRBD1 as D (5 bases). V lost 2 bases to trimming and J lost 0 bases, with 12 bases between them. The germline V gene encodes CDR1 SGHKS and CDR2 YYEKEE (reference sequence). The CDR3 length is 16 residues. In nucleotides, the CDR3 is TGTGCCAGCAGCTTTGGGGCGGCTTATAGCAATCAGCCCCAGCATTTT. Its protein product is CASSFGAAYSNQPQHF.

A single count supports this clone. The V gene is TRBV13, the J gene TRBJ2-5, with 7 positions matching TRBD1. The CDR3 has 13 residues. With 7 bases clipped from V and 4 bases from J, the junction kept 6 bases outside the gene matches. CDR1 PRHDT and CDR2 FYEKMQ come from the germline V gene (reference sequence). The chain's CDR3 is CASIRGLGETQYF. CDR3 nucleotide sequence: TGTGCCAGCATAAGGGGGCTAGGAGAGACCCAGTACTTC. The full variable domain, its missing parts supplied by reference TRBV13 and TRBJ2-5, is AAGVIQSPRHLIKEKRETATLKCYPIPRHDTVYWYQQGPGQDPQFLISFYEKMQSDKGSIPDRFSAQQFSDYHSELNMSSLELGDSALYFCASIRGLGETQYFGPGTRLLVL.

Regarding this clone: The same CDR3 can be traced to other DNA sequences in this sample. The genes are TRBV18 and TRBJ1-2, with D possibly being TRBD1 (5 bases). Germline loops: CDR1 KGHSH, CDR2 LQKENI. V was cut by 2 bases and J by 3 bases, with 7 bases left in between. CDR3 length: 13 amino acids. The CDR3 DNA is TGTGCCAGCTCACCAGGCAGGGACTATGGCTACACCTTC. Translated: CASSPGRDYGYTF.

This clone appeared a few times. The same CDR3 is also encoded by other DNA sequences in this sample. This CDR3 is CASSFDRVNQPQHF. In DNA, the CDR3 is TGTGCCAGCAGCTTTGACAGGGTCAATCAGCCCCAGCATTTT. The genes are TRBV7-8 and TRBJ1-5; 7 positions match TRBD1. CDR3 size: 14 residues. V was pared by 3 bases and J by 3 bases, with 2 bases of the junction left unmatched. Germline assignment: CDR1 SGHVS and CDR2 FQNEAQ. Looking up the rest from reference TRBV7-8 and TRBJ1-5 gives the full variable domain: GAGVSQSPRYKVAKRGQDVALRCDPISGHVSLFWYQQALGQGPEFLTYFQNEAQLDKSGLPSDRFFAERPEGSVSTLKIQRTQQEDSAVYLCASSFDRVNQPQHFGDGTRLSIL.

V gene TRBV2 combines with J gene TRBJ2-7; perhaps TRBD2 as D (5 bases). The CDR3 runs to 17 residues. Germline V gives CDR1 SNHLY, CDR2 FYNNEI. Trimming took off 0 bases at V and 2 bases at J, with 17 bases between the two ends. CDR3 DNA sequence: TGTGCCAGCAGTGAAGCTACGCTGACTCGAGCGGCCTACGAGCAGTACTTC. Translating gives CASSEATLTRAAYEQYF.

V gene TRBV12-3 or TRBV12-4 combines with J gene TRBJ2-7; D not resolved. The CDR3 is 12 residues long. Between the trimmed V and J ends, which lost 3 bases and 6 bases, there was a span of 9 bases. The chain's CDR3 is CASSFGWLEQYF. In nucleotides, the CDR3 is TGTGCCAGCAGTTTTGGCTGGCTCGAGCAGTACTTC.

CDR3 nucleotides: TGTGCCAGCAGTTTTGGGGGCCAAAAGCCCCAGCATTTT. It encodes CASSFGGQKPQHF. V gene TRBV12-3 or TRBV12-4 combines with J gene TRBJ1-5; maybe TRBD1 (6 bases). Trimming stripped 3 bases from V and 8 bases from J, with 11 bases between. CDR3 length: 13 amino acids.

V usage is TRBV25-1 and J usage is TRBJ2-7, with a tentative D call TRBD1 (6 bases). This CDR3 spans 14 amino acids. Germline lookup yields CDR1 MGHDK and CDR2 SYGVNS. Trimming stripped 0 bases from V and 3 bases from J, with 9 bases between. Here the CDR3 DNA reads TGTGCCAGCAGTGAATACACAGGGAGCTACGAGCAGTACTTC. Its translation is CASSEYTGSYEQYF.

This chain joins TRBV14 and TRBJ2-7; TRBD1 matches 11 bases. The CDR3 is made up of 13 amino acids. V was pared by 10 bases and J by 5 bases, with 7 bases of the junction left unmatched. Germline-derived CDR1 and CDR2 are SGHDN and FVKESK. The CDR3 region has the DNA TGTGCCACCACCGGGACAGGGGGGGACGAGCAGTACTTC. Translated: CATTGTGGDEQYF.

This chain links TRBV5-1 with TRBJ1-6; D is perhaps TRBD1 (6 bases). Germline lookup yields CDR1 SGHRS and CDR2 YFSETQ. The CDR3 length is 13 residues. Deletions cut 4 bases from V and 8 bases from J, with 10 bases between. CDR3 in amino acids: CASSVRQDSPLHF. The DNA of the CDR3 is TGCGCCAGCAGCGTTCGACAGGATTCACCCCTCCACTTT.